Many counts were recorded for the clone carrying this T cell receptor beta chain. Its antigen is as yet unknown. This sample was taken from a study of human T cells and chemical hapten exposure. Study-wide background: Minor volume differences among pooled libraries chiefly drove per-sample TCR yield variation.

General observations from the study: DPC sensitization produced no change in TCRs with frequency above 1 in 1000.

The study extracted total RNA from unfractionated whole blood. From the 5' RACE reads, TCRdb called clonotypes with MiXCR, one entry per CDR3 protein. The top ten clones hold around 1.4% of a sample with approximately 150,000 distinct CDR3 sequences, about 4.3% of them seen once. The origin of this receptor is a female donor in good health.

CDR3 in amino acids: CASSLGQNNEQYF. The CDR3 coding sequence is TGCGCCAGCAGCTTAGGACAGAACAACGAGCAGTACTTC. J is TRBJ2-7 and V is TRBV5-1, with D possibly being TRBD1 (6 bases). With 2 bases removed from V and 5 bases from J, the gap between germline ends came to 11 bases. Germline V gene data show CDR1 as SGHRS and CDR2 as YFSETQ. This CDR3 has 13 residues.